These T cell receptor beta chains were read from a single sample in a study of blood T cell repertoires in COVID-19. Some clones are missing from TCRdb's copy, which holds only in-frame ones; the method was immunoSEQ multiplex PCR. The table has approximately 30,000 clones, approximately 76% seen once; the top ten hold nearly 40%. Source material: peripheral blood. Receptors were obtained from a man in his sixties or seventies with acute or convalescent COVID-19. Both conserved end residues are part of each CDR3. Each record gives: J gene, clone size, D gene, V gene, CDR3 protein, CDR3 DNA. D genes are given only for firm matches. Expanded clones are given a class, and other clones once, few, many or no size at all.

J gene: TRBJ2-1; clone size: .; D gene: TRBD1; V gene: TRBV10-3; CDR3 protein: CAISESDRRDEQFF; CDR3 DNA: TGTGCCATCAGTGAATCGGACAGGCGGGATGAGCAGTTCTTC
J gene: TRBJ1-4; clone size: .; D gene: TRBD1; V gene: TRBV4-3; CDR3 protein: CASSQDLGTGLQANEKLFF; CDR3 DNA: TGCGCCAGCAGCCAAGACCTCGGGACAGGGCTACAGGCTAATGAAAAACTGTTTTTT
J gene: TRBJ2-2; clone size: few; D gene: .; V gene: TRBV6-5; CDR3 protein: CASNPGFYTGELFF; CDR3 DNA: TGTGCCAGCAATCCAGGGTTCTACACCGGGGAGCTGTTTTTT
J gene: TRBJ1-2; clone size: .; D gene: .; V gene: TRBV7-2; CDR3 protein: CASGLGGDNYGYTF; CDR3 DNA: TGTGCCAGCGGCTTGGGGGGGGACAACTATGGCTACACCTTC
J gene: TRBJ2-4; clone size: once; D gene: .; V gene: TRBV28; CDR3 protein: CASSLSFIMNAGASKAKNIQYF; CDR3 DNA: TGTGCCAGCAGTTTATCCTTTATCATGAATGCGGGCGCCAGCAAAGCCAAAAACATTCAGTACTTC
J gene: TRBJ2-5; clone size: .; D gene: TRBD1; V gene: TRBV18; CDR3 protein: CASSPTRGETQYF; CDR3 DNA: TGTGCCAGCTCACCAACCAGGGGGGAGACCCAGTACTTC
J gene: TRBJ1-1; clone size: .; D gene: .; V gene: TRBV29-1; CDR3 protein: CSVARGGTEAFF; CDR3 DNA: TGCAGCGTTGCAAGGGGTGGGACTGAAGCTTTCTTT
J gene: TRBJ2-7; clone size: .; D gene: .; V gene: TRBV28; CDR3 protein: CASSQGVLSEQYF; CDR3 DNA: TGTGCCAGCAGCCAGGGCGTACTGAGCGAGCAGTACTTC
J gene: TRBJ2-1; clone size: few; D gene: .; V gene: TRBV5-1; CDR3 protein: CASSSGGGTHNEQFF; CDR3 DNA: TGCGCCAGCAGCTCTGGCGGCGGGACCCACAATGAGCAGTTCTTC
J gene: TRBJ2-2; clone size: .; D gene: .; V gene: TRBV9; CDR3 protein: CASSVYTDSQYTGELFF; CDR3 DNA: TGTGCCAGCAGCGTATACACCGATTCTCAGTACACCGGGGAGCTGTTTTTT
J gene: TRBJ2-2; clone size: .; D gene: .; V gene: TRBV9; CDR3 protein: CASSPGLNTGELFF; CDR3 DNA: TGTGCCAGCAGCCCGGGACTCAACACCGGGGAGCTGTTTTTT
J gene: TRBJ2-1; clone size: .; D gene: .; V gene: TRBV7-3; CDR3 protein: CASSSQGSYNEQFF; CDR3 DNA: TGTGCCAGCAGCTCACAGGGTTCCTACAATGAGCAGTTCTTC
J gene: TRBJ2-7; clone size: .; D gene: .; V gene: TRBV6-5; CDR3 protein: CASSSSAGEPYEQYF; CDR3 DNA: TGTGCCAGCAGTTCATCGGCAGGGGAACCCTACGAGCAGTACTTC
J gene: TRBJ2-1; clone size: .; D gene: TRBD2; V gene: TRBV29-1; CDR3 protein: CSALKPPPGLAGGRSYNEQFF; CDR3 DNA: TGCAGCGCCCTAAAACCCCCCCCGGGACTAGCGGGAGGGAGGTCCTACAATGAGCAGTTCTTC
J gene: TRBJ1-5; clone size: .; D gene: TRBD1; V gene: TRBV11-1; CDR3 protein: CASSLNEDRSNQPQHF; CDR3 DNA: TGTGCCAGCAGCTTGAACGAGGACAGGAGCAATCAGCCCCAGCATTTT
J gene: TRBJ2-5; clone size: .; D gene: .; V gene: TRBV28; CDR3 protein: CASSSPRRAYF; CDR3 DNA: TGTGCCAGCAGTTCCCCGCGGCGGGCGTACTTC
J gene: TRBJ1-5; clone size: .; D gene: TRBD1; V gene: TRBV15; CDR3 protein: CATSSRTGERQPQHF; CDR3 DNA: TGTGCCACCAGCAGCAGAACAGGGGAAAGGCAGCCCCAGCATTTT
J gene: TRBJ2-7; clone size: once; D gene: .; V gene: TRBV3-1/TRBV3-2; CDR3 protein: CASSQQNSASYF; CDR3 DNA: TGTGCCAGCAGCCAGCAGAACAGTGCTTCGTACTTC
J gene: TRBJ1-1; clone size: few; D gene: .; V gene: TRBV3-1/TRBV3-2; CDR3 protein: CASSQAGSTEAFF; CDR3 DNA: TGTGCCAGCAGCCAGGCCGGGTCCACTGAAGCTTTCTTT
J gene: TRBJ1-2; clone size: few; D gene: TRBD1; V gene: TRBV6-5; CDR3 protein: CASRRQGKSDGYTF; CDR3 DNA: TGTGCCAGCAGGCGACAGGGGAAGTCGGACGGCTACACCTTC
J gene: TRBJ1-3; clone size: .; D gene: .; V gene: TRBV7-9; CDR3 protein: CASSWTASSSGNTIYF; CDR3 DNA: TGTGCCAGCAGCTGGACAGCTTCTAGCTCTGGAAACACCATATATTTT
J gene: TRBJ2-5; clone size: .; D gene: TRBD1; V gene: TRBV5-5; CDR3 protein: CASSPGQVQETQYF; CDR3 DNA: TGTGCCAGCAGCCCAGGACAGGTCCAAGAGACCCAGTACTTC
J gene: TRBJ1-2; clone size: .; D gene: TRBD1; V gene: TRBV27; CDR3 protein: CASTESGTGLAYGYTF; CDR3 DNA: TGTGCCAGCACCGAATCCGGGACAGGGTTGGCCTATGGCTACACCTTC
J gene: TRBJ2-2; clone size: .; D gene: TRBD2; V gene: TRBV7-2; CDR3 protein: CASSATSGGNGELFF; CDR3 DNA: TGTGCCAGCAGCGCAACTAGCGGGGGGAACGGGGAGCTGTTTTTT
J gene: TRBJ1-2; clone size: few; D gene: .; V gene: TRBV19; CDR3 protein: CASSPQTGNYGYTF; CDR3 DNA: TGTGCCAGTAGTCCCCAAACAGGGAACTATGGCTACACCTTC
J gene: TRBJ1-1; clone size: .; D gene: .; V gene: TRBV28; CDR3 protein: CASSFTVRRNTEAFF; CDR3 DNA: TGTGCCAGCAGTTTCACGGTCCGGAGGAACACTGAAGCTTTCTTT
J gene: TRBJ1-1; clone size: .; D gene: .; V gene: TRBV12-3/TRBV12-4; CDR3 protein: CASSLAGFTEAFF; CDR3 DNA: TGTGCCAGCAGTTTAGCCGGGTTCACTGAAGCTTTCTTT
J gene: TRBJ2-7; clone size: .; D gene: TRBD2; V gene: TRBV14; CDR3 protein: CASSRSRAELGGSRYEQYF; CDR3 DNA: TGTGCCAGCAGTCGGTCGAGGGCGGAGCTTGGCGGGAGTCGGTACGAGCAGTACTTC
J gene: TRBJ2-1; clone size: .; D gene: .; V gene: TRBV18; CDR3 protein: CASSPQRYNEQFF; CDR3 DNA: TGTGCCAGCTCACCACAGCGGTACAATGAGCAGTTCTTC
J gene: TRBJ2-5; clone size: .; D gene: TRBD2; V gene: TRBV7-2; CDR3 protein: CASSQQVAGGPQETQYF; CDR3 DNA: TGTGCCAGCAGCCAACAAGTAGCGGGAGGGCCGCAGGAGACCCAGTACTTC
J gene: TRBJ1-1; clone size: .; D gene: .; V gene: TRBV19; CDR3 protein: CASSIVESANTEAFF; CDR3 DNA: TGTGCCAGTAGTATAGTGGAGAGCGCGAACACTGAAGCTTTCTTT
J gene: TRBJ2-6; clone size: .; D gene: .; V gene: TRBV11-3; CDR3 protein: CASSATWANVLTF; CDR3 DNA: TGTGCCAGCAGCGCCACATGGGCCAACGTCCTGACTTTC
J gene: TRBJ1-1; clone size: few; D gene: TRBD1; V gene: TRBV9; CDR3 protein: CASSARQGANTEAFF; CDR3 DNA: TGTGCCAGCAGCGCCCGACAGGGGGCGAACACTGAAGCTTTCTTT
J gene: TRBJ1-1; clone size: once; D gene: .; V gene: TRBV18; CDR3 protein: CASSPQDRNTEAFF; CDR3 DNA: TGTGCCAGCTCACCCCAAGACAGAAACACTGAAGCTTTCTTT
J gene: TRBJ2-1; clone size: .; D gene: .; V gene: TRBV9; CDR3 protein: CASSAIPDWYEQFF; CDR3 DNA: TGTGCCAGCAGCGCCATTCCGGACTGGTATGAGCAGTTCTTC
J gene: TRBJ2-1; clone size: .; D gene: TRBD2; V gene: TRBV12-3/TRBV12-4; CDR3 protein: CASSFLAGVLQFF; CDR3 DNA: TGTGCCAGCAGTTTTCTAGCGGGAGTGCTACAGTTCTTC
J gene: TRBJ2-1; clone size: .; D gene: TRBD2; V gene: TRBV4-3; CDR3 protein: CASSPGLAGGDNEQFF; CDR3 DNA: TGCGCCAGCAGCCCGGGACTAGCGGGGGGTGACAATGAGCAGTTCTTC
J gene: TRBJ2-7; clone size: .; D gene: TRBD2; V gene: TRBV10-2; CDR3 protein: CASSETLAGSYEQYF; CDR3 DNA: TGCGCCAGCAGTGAGACCCTAGCGGGATCCTACGAGCAGTACTTC
J gene: TRBJ2-1; clone size: .; D gene: .; V gene: TRBV6-2/TRBV6-3; CDR3 protein: CASSAQLSSYNEQFF; CDR3 DNA: TGTGCCAGCAGCGCCCAACTAAGCTCCTACAATGAGCAGTTCTTC